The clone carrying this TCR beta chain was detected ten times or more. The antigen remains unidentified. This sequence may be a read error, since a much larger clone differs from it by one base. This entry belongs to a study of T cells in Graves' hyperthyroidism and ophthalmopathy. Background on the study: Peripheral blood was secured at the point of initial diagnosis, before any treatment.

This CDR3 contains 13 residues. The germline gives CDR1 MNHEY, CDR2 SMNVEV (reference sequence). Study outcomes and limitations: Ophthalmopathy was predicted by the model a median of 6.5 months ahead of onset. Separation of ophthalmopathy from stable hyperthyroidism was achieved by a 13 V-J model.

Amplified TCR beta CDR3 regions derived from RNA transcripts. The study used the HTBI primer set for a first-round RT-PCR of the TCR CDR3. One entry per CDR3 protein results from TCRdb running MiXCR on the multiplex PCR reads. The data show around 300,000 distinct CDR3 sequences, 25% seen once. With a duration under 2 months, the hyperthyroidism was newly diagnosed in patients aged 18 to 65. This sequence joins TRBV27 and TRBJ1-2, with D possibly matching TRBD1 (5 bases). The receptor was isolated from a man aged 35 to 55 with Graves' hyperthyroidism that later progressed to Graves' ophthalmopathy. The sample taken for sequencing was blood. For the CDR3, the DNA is TGTGCCAGCAGTACGACAGTAAACTATGGCTGCACCTTC. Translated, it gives CASSTTVNYGCTF.